This entry lists 20 T cell receptor beta chains sequenced from one sample in a study of blood T cell repertoires in COVID-19. Produced via immunoSEQ multiplex PCR; TCRdb's table is partial and in-frame only. This table has 65,000 to 80,000 clones, 90% appearing once. What was sequenced was peripheral blood. The origin of the receptors is a human donor in a cohort sampled during active COVID-19.

The genes are TRBV3-1 (or the pseudogene TRBV3-2) and TRBJ2-1; TRBD2 aligns across 7 bases. The length of the CDR3 is 15 residues. V shed 1 base, J shed 8 bases, and the junction held 8 bases outside the gene matches. Germline V gene lookup returns CDR1 LGHDT and CDR2 YNNKEL (reference sequence). The CDR3 loop is CASSQGGREFDEQFF. CDR3 sequence (DNA): TGTGCCAGCAGCCAAGGAGGGCGGGAGTTCGATGAGCAGTTCTTC.

This clone was seen only once. This rearrangement joins TRBV29-1 to TRBJ2-1; 9 nucleotides agree with TRBD2. J lost 3 bases, V lost 7 bases, and 19 bases had no gene match. Germline lookup yields CDR1 SQVTM and CDR2 ANQGSEA. CDR3 length: 18 residues. CDR3 residues: CSADRMWREGRGYNEQFF. DNA of the CDR3: TGCAGCGCCGACCGGATGTGGCGGGAGGGCCGAGGCTACAATGAGCAGTTCTTC.

The gene calls are TRBV6-2 or TRBV6-3 and TRBJ2-2; 7 bases are a match to TRBD2. J lost 4 bases, V lost 6 bases, and 14 bases had no gene match. The CDR3 spans 17 residues. Per germline, CDR1 MNHEY and CDR2 SVGEGT. The CDR3 DNA reads as TGTGCCAGCAGCCTCACCGGAGGCGGGAGTTTCACCGGGGAGCTGTTTTTT. Amino acids: CASSLTGGGSFTGELFF.

The V gene is TRBV24-1, the J gene TRBJ2-1; 7 bases are a match to TRBD2. V gave up 5 bases and J gave up 4 bases; unmatched junction bases: 4. Germline V lookup: CDR1 KGHDR, CDR2 SFDVKD. The CDR3 covers 14 residues. The CDR3, as DNA: TGTGCCACCAGTGCTAGCGGAATTTACAATGAGCAGTTCTTC. It specifies CATSASGIYNEQFF.

The chain links TRBV7-9 to TRBJ1-6, with a weak D call TRBD1 (6 bases). V shed 5 bases and J shed 5 bases, with 10 bases lying between them. The germline CDR1 and CDR2 sequences are SEHNR and FQNEAQ (reference sequence). This CDR3 comprises 14 residues. CDR3 residues: CASSTQGNNSPLHF. The CDR3 DNA sequence: TGTGCCAGCAGCACCCAGGGGAATAATTCACCCCTCCACTTT. Combining the CDR3 with reference TRBV7-9 and TRBJ1-6 gives the whole variable domain DTGVSQNPRHKITKRGQNVTFRCDPISEHNRLYWYRQTLGQGPEFLTYFQNEAQLEKSRLLSDRFSAERPKGSFSTLEIQRTEQGDSAMYLCASSTQGNNSPLHFGNGTRLTVT.

This chain connects TRBV27 to TRBJ2-7; D ambiguous. Germline assignment: CDR1 MNHEY and CDR2 SMNVEV (reference sequence). This CDR3 is 14 amino acids long. Trimming shortened V by 6 bases and J by 4 bases, and 16 bases separated the two germline ends. The CDR3, as DNA: TGTGCCAGCAGCCAAACCGGTAATATGTACGAGCAGTACTTC. This translates into CASSQTGNMYEQYF.

The chain employs TRBV29-1 and TRBJ2-7; 8 nucleotides line up with TRBD1. The ends lost 7 bases at V and 6 bases at J; junction bases unmatched: 14. CDR3 length equals 14 residues. Germline V CDR1 and CDR2: SQVTM, ANQGSEA. CDR3 amino acids: CSAGTPDRGGEQYF. In DNA form, the CDR3 reads TGCAGCGCTGGAACTCCCGACAGGGGCGGCGAGCAGTACTTC.

This clone was detected once. The chain joins TRBV4-3 to TRBJ1-5; tentatively, D is TRBD1 (5 bases). Trimming removed 0 bases at V and 6 bases at J, with 12 bases between. Germline V lookup: CDR1 LGHNA, CDR2 YSLEER. The CDR3 spans 15 residues. This CDR3 is CASSQDGREGQPQHF. DNA for the CDR3: TGCGCCAGCAGCCAAGATGGCAGGGAGGGTCAGCCCCAGCATTTT.

The chain is built from TRBV7-8 and TRBJ2-7; 9 nucleotides match TRBD1. The CDR3 runs 17 residues. J lost 3 bases, V lost 3 bases, and 12 bases had no gene match. The germline gives CDR1 SGHVS, CDR2 FQNEAQ. CDR3 sequence reads: CASSFHPRDRVFYEQYF. The CDR3 DNA reads as TGTGCCAGCAGCTTTCATCCTCGGGACAGGGTCTTCTACGAGCAGTACTTC.

The J gene is TRBJ1-1, the V gene TRBV19; the D gene is possibly TRBD1 (5 bases). This CDR3 is 14 amino acids long. CDR1 LNHDA and CDR2 SQIVND come from the germline V gene (reference sequence). Trimming left V 9 bases short and J 0 bases short, with 14 bases between. This chain's CDR3 is CASVGGVLNTEAFF. CDR3 sequence (DNA): TGTGCCAGCGTGGGGGGTGTGCTGAACACTGAAGCTTTCTTT. Supplemented by reference TRBV19 and TRBJ1-1, the full variable domain reads DGGITQSPKYLFRKEGQNVTLSCEQNLNHDAMYWYRQDPGQGLRLIYYSQIVNDFQKGDIAEGYSVSREKKESFPLTVTSAQKNPTAFYLCASVGGVLNTEAFFGQGTRLTVV.

This clone was found a few times. This chain uses TRBV11-2 with TRBJ2-7; D call uncertain. CDR3 length: 15 amino acids. Germline V gene sequence: CDR1 SGHAT, CDR2 FQNNGV. Trimming stripped 1 base from V and 0 bases from J, with 10 bases between. This CDR3 is CASSLGAGSSYEQYF. The DNA for the CDR3 is TGTGCCAGCAGCTTAGGGGCAGGTAGCTCCTACGAGCAGTACTTC.

The genes are TRBV18 and TRBJ2-1, with 10 positions matching TRBD2. The CDR3 sequence is 17 residues long. The trim removed 5 bases at V and 7 bases at J, leaving 14 bases unmatched. The germline V gene encodes CDR1 KGHSH and CDR2 LQKENI. CDR3 nucleotides: TGTGCCAGCTCAATCTCTCCCCCAGCGGGAGGGCAAAATGAGCAGTTCTTC. Protein: CASSISPPAGGQNEQFF.

J is TRBJ2-5 and V is TRBV30; TRBD1 is a possible D gene (5 bases). CDR1 is GTSNPN and CDR2 is SVGIG in the germline V gene (reference sequence). V was clipped by 5 bases and J by 1 base, with 11 bases between them. The CDR3 has 13 amino acids. CDR3 nucleotide sequence: TGTGCCTGGCGACAGCAAATCCAAGAGACCCAGTACTTC. Translated, it gives CAWRQQIQETQYF.

This clone was detected only a few times. This rearrangement joins TRBV19 to TRBJ1-4; D not certain. The CDR3 is 14 amino acids. The V end lost 7 bases, the J end lost 10 bases, and 19 bases lay between the germline ends. CDR1 and CDR2 from the germline V gene are LNHDA and SQIVND (reference sequence). The CDR3 loop reads CASTPEAGFGKLFF. In nucleotides, the CDR3 is TGTGCCAGTACCCCCGAGGCGGGGTTCGGAAAACTGTTTTTT.

The rearrangement uses TRBV14 and TRBJ1-1; D not resolved. CDR3 size: 12 residues. V lost 5 bases, J lost 0 bases, and 4 bases lay in between. Germline V lookup: CDR1 SGHDN, CDR2 FVKESK. CDR3 sequence: CASSIMNTEAFF. CDR3 coding DNA: TGTGCCAGCAGCATTATGAACACTGAAGCTTTCTTT.

This chain connects TRBV7-2 to TRBJ2-1, with TRBD2 matching over 8 bases. Germline lookup yields CDR1 SGHTA and CDR2 FQGNSA. J was trimmed by 0 bases and V by 0 bases; bases with no gene match: 13. This CDR3 is 20 amino acids long. Here the CDR3 reads CASSLAPAGGGRSSYNEQFF. CDR3 DNA sequence: TGTGCCAGCAGCTTAGCGCCTGCGGGAGGAGGGCGGAGCTCCTACAATGAGCAGTTCTTC.

DNA of the CDR3: TGTGCCAGCAGCGTAACTAGCGATGCTAGCACAGATACGCAGTATTTT. Its translation: CASSVTSDASTDTQYF. The chain joins TRBV9 to TRBJ2-3; TRBD2 agrees at 7 bases. V lost 1 base, J lost 0 bases, and 5 bases stayed unmatched. From germline, CDR1 is SGDLS and CDR2 YYNGEE. This CDR3 spans 16 amino acids.

The J gene is TRBJ2-1, the V gene TRBV4-3, with 10 bases matching TRBD2. Trimming removed 3 bases from V and 1 base from J; junction bases left unmatched: 6. There are 17 residues in the CDR3. Germline V CDR1 and CDR2: LGHNA, YSLEER. The CDR3 reads CASSQRPSGGSYNEQFF. The CDR3 DNA sequence: TGCGCCAGCAGCCAGCGTCCTAGCGGGGGATCCTACAATGAGCAGTTCTTC.

With regard to this clone: One end of the junction is discordant with germline, which a read error may explain. The V gene is TRBV6-5, the J gene TRBJ2-7; D is undetermined. The CDR3 extends over 10 amino acids. Germline CDR1 reads MNHEY; CDR2 reads SVGAGI. CDR3 nucleotides: TGTGCCAGCAGATACTACGAGCAGTACTTC. Translating gives CASRYYEQYF.

The chain employs TRBV4-1 and TRBJ1-4, with TRBD1 as a possible D gene (5 bases). CDR3 size: 17 residues. Germline V gives CDR1 MGHRA, CDR2 YSYEKL. Trimming took off 0 bases at V and 8 bases at J, with 19 bases between the two ends. CDR3: CASSQDLWGQGGEKLFF. The DNA for the CDR3 is TGCGCCAGCAGCCAAGATTTGTGGGGTCAGGGTGGGGAAAAACTGTTTTTT.